This TCR beta chain was identified during a study of cytomegalovirus exposure and HLA in healthy donors. Primers for the PCR totalled 60 Vbeta and 13 Jbeta. TCRdb's table, derived via immunoSEQ multiplex PCR, lists solely in-frame clones and lacks some. The sample consists of 85,000 to 130,000 clones, about 75% of them appearing once. With 1 base removed from V and 11 bases from J, the gap between germline ends came to 24 bases. This CDR3 is 16 amino acids long. Germline lookup yields CDR1 SGDLS and CDR2 YYNGEE. A word on this clone: As yet, its antigen is unknown.

Study-wide findings and caveats: Researchers had no immune exposure information except CMV serostatus available. Based on reports, TCR beta sequences accurately predicted HLA-A and HLA-B alleles for most subjects.

The specimen was PBMCs. V gene TRBV9 combines with J gene TRBJ2-5; TRBD1 is a possible D gene (6 bases). This sequence originates from a man in his sixties in good health and CMV-seropositive. In nucleotides, the CDR3 is TGTGCCAGCAGCGTATTCGACAGGCCGGCAGTGTCGGAGCAGTACTTC. Residues: CASSVFDRPAVSEQYF. Drawing the rest from reference TRBV9 and TRBJ2-5, the complete variable domain is DSGVTQTPKHLITATGQRVTLRCSPRSGDLSVYWYQQSLDQGLQFLIQYYNGEERAKGNILERFSAQQFPDLHSELNLSSLELGDSALYFCASSVFDRPAVSEQYFGPGTRLLVL.